The clone carrying this T cell receptor beta chain was counted a single time. Libraries were prepared by immunoSEQ multiplex PCR; TCRdb keeps only in-frame clonotypes and omits some of them. The sample lists approximately 1,500,000 clones, around 98% occurring once. Donors, without exception, were Caucasian adults residing in Nashville, Tennessee. These data originate in a study of shared clonotypes between healthy human individuals. Germline CDR1 SGDLS, CDR2 YYNGEE. CDR3 length equals 14 residues. The V end lost 4 bases, the J end lost 2 bases, and 12 bases lay between the germline ends. The sequenced material came from naive CD4+ T cells sorted from blood. Subset reported: CD45RA+ positively selected. The sequence was collected from a young man in good health. The V and J genes are TRBV9 and TRBJ1-2; the D gene is possibly TRBD1 (5 bases). The chain's CDR3 is CASSPGRANYGYTF. As DNA, the CDR3 is TGTGCCAGCAGCCCTGGCAGGGCCAACTATGGCTACACCTTC.